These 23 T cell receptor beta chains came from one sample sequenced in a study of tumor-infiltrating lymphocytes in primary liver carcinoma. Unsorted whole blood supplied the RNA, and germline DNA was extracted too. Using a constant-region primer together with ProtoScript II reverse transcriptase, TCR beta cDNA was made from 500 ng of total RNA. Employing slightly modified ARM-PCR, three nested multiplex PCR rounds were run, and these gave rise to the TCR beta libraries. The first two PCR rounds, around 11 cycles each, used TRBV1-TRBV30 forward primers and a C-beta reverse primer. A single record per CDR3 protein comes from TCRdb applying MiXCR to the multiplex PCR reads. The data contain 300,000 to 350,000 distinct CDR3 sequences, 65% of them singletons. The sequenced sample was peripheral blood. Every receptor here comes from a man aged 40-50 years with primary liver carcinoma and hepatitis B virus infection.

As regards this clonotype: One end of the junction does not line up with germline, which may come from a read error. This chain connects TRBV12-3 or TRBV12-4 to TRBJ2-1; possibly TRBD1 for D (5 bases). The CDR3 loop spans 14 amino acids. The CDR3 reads CANSLSQGYNEQFF. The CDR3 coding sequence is TGTGCCAACAGTTTATCTCAGGGTTACAATGAGCAGTTCTTC.

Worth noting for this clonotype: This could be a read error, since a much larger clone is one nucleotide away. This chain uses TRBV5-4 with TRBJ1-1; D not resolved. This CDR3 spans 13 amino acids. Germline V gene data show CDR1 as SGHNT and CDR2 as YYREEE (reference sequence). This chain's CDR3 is CASSGEANAEAFF. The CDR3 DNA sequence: TGTGCCAGCAGCGGGGAGGCGAACGCTGAAGCTTTCTTT.

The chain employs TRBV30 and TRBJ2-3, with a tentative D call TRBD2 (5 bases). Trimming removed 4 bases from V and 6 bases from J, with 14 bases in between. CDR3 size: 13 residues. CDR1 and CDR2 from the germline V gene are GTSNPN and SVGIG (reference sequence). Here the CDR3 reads CAWKGRLADTQYF. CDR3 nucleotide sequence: TGTGCCTGGAAGGGAAGGTTAGCGGATACGCAGTATTTT.

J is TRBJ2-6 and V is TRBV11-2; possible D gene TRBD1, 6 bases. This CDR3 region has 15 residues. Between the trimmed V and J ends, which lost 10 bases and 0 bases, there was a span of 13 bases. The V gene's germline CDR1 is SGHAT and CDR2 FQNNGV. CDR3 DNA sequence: TGTGCCATAAGCCTGGACAGCTCTGGGGCCAACGTCCTGACTTTC. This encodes CAISLDSSGANVLTF.

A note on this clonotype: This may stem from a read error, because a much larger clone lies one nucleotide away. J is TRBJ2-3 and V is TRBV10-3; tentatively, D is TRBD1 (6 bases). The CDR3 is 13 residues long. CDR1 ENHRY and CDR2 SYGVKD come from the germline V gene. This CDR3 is CANQQTRTAPPDF. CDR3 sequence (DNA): TGTGCCAATCAACAAACCAGGACAGCCCCGCCCGATTTT.

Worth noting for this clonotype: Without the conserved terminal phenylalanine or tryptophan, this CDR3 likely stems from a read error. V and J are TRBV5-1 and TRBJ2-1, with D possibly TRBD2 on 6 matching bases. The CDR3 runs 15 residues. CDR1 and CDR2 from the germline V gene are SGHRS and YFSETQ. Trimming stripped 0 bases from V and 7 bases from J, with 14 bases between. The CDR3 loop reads CASSLGGLAGNEQFL. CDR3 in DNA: TGCGCCAGCAGCTTGGGGGGACTGGCGGGTAATGAGCAGTTCCTC.

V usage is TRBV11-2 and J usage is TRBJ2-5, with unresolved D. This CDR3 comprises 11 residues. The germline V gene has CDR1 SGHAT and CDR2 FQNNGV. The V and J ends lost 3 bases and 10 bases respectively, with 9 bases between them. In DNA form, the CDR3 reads TGTGCCAGCAGCTTGGTCAAGATCCAGTACTTC. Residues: CASSLVKIQYF.

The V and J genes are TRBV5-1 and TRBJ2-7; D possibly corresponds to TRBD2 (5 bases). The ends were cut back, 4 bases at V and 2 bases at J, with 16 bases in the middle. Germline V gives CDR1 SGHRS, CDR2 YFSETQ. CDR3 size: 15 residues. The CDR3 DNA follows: TGCGCCAGCAGCACCGGACTTGCGGATACCTACGAGCAGTACTTC. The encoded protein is CASSTGLADTYEQYF.

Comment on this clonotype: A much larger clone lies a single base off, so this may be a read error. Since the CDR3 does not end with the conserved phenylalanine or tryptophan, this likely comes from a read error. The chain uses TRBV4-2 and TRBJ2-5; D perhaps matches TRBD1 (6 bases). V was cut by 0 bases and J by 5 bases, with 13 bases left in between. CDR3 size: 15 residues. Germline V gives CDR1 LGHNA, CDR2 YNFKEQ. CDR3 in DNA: TGTGCCAGCAGCCAAGATAGGACAGCACGGGAGACCCAGTACCTC. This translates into CASSQDRTARETQYL.

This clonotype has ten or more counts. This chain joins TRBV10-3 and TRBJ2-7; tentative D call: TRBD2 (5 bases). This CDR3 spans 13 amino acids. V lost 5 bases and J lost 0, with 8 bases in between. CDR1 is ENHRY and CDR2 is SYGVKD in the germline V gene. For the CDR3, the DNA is TGTGCCATCAGTCCTAGCAACTCCTACGAGCAGTACTTC. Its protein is CAISPSNSYEQYF.

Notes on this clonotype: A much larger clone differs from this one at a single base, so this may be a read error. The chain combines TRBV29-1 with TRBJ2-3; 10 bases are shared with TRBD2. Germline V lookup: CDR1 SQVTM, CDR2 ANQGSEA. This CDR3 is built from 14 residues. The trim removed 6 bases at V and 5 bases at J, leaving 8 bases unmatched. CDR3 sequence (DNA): TGCAGCGTCGGCCCTAGCGGGAGAGGAGATACGCAGTATTTT. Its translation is CSVGPSGRGDTQYF.

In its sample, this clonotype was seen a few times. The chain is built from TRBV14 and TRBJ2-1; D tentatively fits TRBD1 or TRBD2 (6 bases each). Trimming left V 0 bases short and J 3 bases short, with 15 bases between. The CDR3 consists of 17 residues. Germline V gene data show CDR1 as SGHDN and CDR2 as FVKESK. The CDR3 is CASSQDLGGPYYNEQFF. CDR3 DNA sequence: TGTGCCAGCAGCCAAGATCTGGGGGGCCCATACTACAATGAGCAGTTCTTC.

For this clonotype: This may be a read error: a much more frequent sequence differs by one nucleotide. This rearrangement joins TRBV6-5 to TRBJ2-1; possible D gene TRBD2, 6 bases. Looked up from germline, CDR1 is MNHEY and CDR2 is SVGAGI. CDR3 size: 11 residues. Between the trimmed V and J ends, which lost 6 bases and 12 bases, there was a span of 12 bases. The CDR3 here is CASSHGGRQFF. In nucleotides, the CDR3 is TGTGCCAGCAGCCACGGGGGTAGGCAGTTCTTC.

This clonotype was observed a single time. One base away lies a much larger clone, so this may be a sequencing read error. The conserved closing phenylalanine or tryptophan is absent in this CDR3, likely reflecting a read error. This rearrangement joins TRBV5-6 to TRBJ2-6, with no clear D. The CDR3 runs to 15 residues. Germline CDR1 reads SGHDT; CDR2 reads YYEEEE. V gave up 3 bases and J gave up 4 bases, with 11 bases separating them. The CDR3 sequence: CASSSPTLGANVLTL. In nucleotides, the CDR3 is TGTGCCAGCAGCTCTCCCACTCTGGGGGCCAACGTCCTGACTTTA.

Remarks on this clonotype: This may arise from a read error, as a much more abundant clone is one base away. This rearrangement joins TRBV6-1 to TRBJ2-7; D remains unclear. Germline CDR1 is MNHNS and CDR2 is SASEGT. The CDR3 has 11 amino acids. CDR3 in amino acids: CASSIHYERYF. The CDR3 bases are TGTGCCAGCAGTATTCACTACGAGCGGTACTTC.

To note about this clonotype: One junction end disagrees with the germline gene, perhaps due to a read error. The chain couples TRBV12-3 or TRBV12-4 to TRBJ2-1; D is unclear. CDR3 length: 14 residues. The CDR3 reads CGSSLRRQDNDQFF. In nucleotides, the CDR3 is TGTGGAAGCAGTTTGAGACGGCAAGACAATGATCAGTTCTTC.

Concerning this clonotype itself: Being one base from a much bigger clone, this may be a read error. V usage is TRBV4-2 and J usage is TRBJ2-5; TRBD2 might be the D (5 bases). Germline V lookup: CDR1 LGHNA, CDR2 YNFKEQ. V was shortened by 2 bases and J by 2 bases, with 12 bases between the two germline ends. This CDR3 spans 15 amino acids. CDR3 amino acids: CASSQHLGGQETQYF. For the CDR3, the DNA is TGTGCCAGCAGCCAACATCTCGGCGGGCAAGAGACCCAGTACTTC.

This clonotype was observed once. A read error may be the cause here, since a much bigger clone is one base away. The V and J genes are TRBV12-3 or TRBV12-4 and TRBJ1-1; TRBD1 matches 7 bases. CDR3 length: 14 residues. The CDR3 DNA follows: TGTGCCACCCGCCCGGGACAGATGAACACTGAAGCTTTATTT. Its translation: CATRPGQMNTEALF.

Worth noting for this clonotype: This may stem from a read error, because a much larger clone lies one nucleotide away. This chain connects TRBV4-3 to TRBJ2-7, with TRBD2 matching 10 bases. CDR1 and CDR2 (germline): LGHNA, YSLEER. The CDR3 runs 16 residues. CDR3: CASSQVPASGSYDQYF. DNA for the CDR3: TGCGCCAGCAGCCAAGTCCCGGCTAGCGGGAGCTACGATCAGTACTTC.

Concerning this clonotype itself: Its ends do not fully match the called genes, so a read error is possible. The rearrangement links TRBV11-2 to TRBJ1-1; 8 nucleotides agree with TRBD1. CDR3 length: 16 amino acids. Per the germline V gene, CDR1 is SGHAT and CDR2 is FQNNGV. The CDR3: CASSLVYRGTGTEVYF. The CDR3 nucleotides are TGTGCCAGCAGCTTAGTCTACAGGGGGACGGGAACTGAAGTTTACTTT. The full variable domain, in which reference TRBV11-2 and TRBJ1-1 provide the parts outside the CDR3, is EAGVAQSPRYKIIEKRQSVAFWCNPISGHATLYWYQQILGQGPKLLIQFQNNGVVDDSQLPKDRFSAERLKGVDSTLKIQPAKLEDSAVYLCASSLVYRGTGTEVYFGQGTRLTVV.

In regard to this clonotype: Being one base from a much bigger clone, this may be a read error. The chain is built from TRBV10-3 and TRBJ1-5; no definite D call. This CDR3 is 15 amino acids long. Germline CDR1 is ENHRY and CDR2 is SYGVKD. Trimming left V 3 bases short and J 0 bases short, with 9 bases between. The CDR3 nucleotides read TGTGCCATCAGTGACCGAAGGGATAGCAATCAGCCCCAGCATTTT. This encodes CAISDRRDSNQPQHF.

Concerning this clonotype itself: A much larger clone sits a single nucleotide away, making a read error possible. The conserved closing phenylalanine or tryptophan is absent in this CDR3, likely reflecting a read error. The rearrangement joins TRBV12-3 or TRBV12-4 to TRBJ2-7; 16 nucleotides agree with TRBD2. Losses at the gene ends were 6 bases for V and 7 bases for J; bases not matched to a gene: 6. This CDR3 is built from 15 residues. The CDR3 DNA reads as TGTGCCAGCAGCTCAGGGACTAGCGGGAGGGGAGAGCAGTACCTC. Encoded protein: CASSSGTSGRGEQYL.

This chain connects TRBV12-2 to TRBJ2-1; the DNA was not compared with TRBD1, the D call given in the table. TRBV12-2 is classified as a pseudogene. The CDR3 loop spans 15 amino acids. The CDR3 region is CASGTRDRDYNEQFF. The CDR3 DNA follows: TGTGCAAGTGGGACACGGGACAGGGATTACAATGAGCAGTTCTTC.